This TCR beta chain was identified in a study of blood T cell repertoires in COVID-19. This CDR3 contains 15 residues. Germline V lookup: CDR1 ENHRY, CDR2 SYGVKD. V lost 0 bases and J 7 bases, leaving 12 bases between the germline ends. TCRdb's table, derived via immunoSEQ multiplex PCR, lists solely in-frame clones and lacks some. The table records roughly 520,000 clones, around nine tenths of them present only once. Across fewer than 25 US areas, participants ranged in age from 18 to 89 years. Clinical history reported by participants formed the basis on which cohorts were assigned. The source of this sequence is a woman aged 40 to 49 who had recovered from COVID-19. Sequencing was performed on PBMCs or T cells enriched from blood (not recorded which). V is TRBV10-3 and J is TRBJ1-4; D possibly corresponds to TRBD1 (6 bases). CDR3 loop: CAISESNREGEKLFF. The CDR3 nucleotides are TGTGCCATCAGTGAGTCGAACAGGGAAGGTGAAAAACTGTTTTTT.